The 16 T cell receptor beta chains presented below share a single source sample, sequenced in a study of OX40 agonist ivuxolimab in advanced cancers. TCRdb's table, derived via immunoSEQ multiplex PCR, lists solely in-frame clones and lacks some. This table has tens of thousands of clones, approximately 86% appearing once. The material was CD4+ or CD8+ T cells sorted from blood, obtained in a trial of the OX40 agonist ivuxolimab. These receptors originate from an adult with an advanced solid tumor such as melanoma, head and neck, liver or kidney cancer.

The chain uses TRBV7-9 and TRBJ2-7; D perhaps matches TRBD1 (5 bases). V lost 8 bases and J lost 4, with 21 bases in between. From germline, CDR1 is SEHNR and CDR2 FQNEAQ (reference sequence). This CDR3 has 15 amino acids. The CDR3 nucleotides read TGTGCCAGCCGCGGTCGGAGCCAGGGTGAATACGAGCAGTACTTC. This codes for CASRGRSQGEYEQYF.

The rearrangement joins TRBV5-1 to TRBJ2-7; TRBD1 matches at 9 bases. Germline V lookup: CDR1 SGHRS, CDR2 YFSETQ. V lost 1 base, J lost 5 bases, and 13 bases stayed unmatched. The CDR3 totals 17 residues. This CDR3 reads CASSLTDTRTGVNEQYF. The CDR3 DNA reads as TGCGCCAGCAGCTTGACTGATACTAGGACAGGGGTAAACGAGCAGTACTTC.

The chain employs TRBV19 and TRBJ2-5; D gene unclear. Germline V gene sequence: CDR1 LNHDA, CDR2 SQIVND (reference sequence). Deletions cut 3 bases from V and 4 bases from J, with 9 bases between. This CDR3 has 13 amino acids. The CDR3 is CASSMRVLETQYF. The CDR3 bases are TGTGCCAGTAGTATGAGAGTTTTAGAGACCCAGTACTTC.

The chain links TRBV18 to TRBJ2-5; TRBD2 might be the D (5 bases). CDR1 KGHSH and CDR2 LQKENI come from the germline V gene. CDR3 length equals 15 residues. Deletions cut 0 bases from V and 5 bases from J, with 13 bases between. CDR3 coding DNA: TGTGCCAGCTCACCACCGGCCGGGATTGGGGAGACCCAGTACTTC. It encodes CASSPPAGIGETQYF.

The chain couples TRBV30 to TRBJ1-1; perhaps TRBD1 as D (5 bases). The germline V gene has CDR1 GTSNPN and CDR2 SVGIG (reference sequence). The CDR3 loop spans 14 amino acids. With 2 bases removed from V and 0 bases from J, the gap between germline ends came to 10 bases. CDR3 loop: CAWSRQNMNTEAFF. The DNA of the CDR3 is TGTGCCTGGAGTAGACAGAACATGAACACTGAAGCTTTCTTT.

This clone was recorded once. The V call is TRBV5-1, the J call TRBJ1-2; 8 bases match TRBD1. V lost 4 bases, J lost 14 bases, and 13 bases stayed unmatched. The CDR3 runs 13 residues. CDR1 and CDR2 from the germline V gene are SGHRS and YFSETQ. CDR3 loop: CASSPEAQGARTF. CDR3 bases: TGCGCCAGCAGCCCTGAGGCCCAGGGGGCGCGAACCTTC.

CDR3 sequence reads: CASRRTGLVYEQYF. The CDR3 coding sequence is TGTGCCAGTAGAAGGACAGGGCTAGTCTACGAGCAGTACTTC. The rearrangement joins TRBV19 to TRBJ2-7; TRBD1 agrees at 8 bases. J lost 3 bases, V lost 6 bases, and 7 bases had no gene match. CDR1 is LNHDA and CDR2 is SQIVND in the germline V gene (reference sequence). The CDR3 covers 14 residues.

The V call is TRBV19, the J call TRBJ2-4; 7 bases are shared with TRBD1. The germline V gene encodes CDR1 LNHDA and CDR2 SQIVND (reference sequence). This CDR3 contains 14 residues. Trimming cost V 5 bases and J 1 base; bases outside gene matches: 2. The CDR3 region is CASSLGQAKNIQYF. In nucleotides, the CDR3 is TGTGCCAGTAGTCTGGGACAGGCCAAAAACATTCAGTACTTC.

This chain joins TRBV18 and TRBJ2-2, with D perhaps TRBD1 or TRBD2 (5 bases each). There are 16 residues in the CDR3. Germline V gene data show CDR1 as KGHSH and CDR2 as LQKENI. V was pared by 4 bases and J by 0 bases, with 12 bases between. DNA for the CDR3: TGTGCCAGCTCACAAGGGACGTTAGCGAACACCGGGGAGCTGTTTTTT. It specifies CASSQGTLANTGELFF.

The V call is TRBV10-3, the J call TRBJ2-6; perhaps TRBD2 as D (6 bases). The CDR3 runs 16 residues. The V gene's germline CDR1 is ENHRY and CDR2 SYGVKD. V lost 8 bases and J 2 bases, leaving 16 bases between the germline ends. CDR3 region: CAIGEGSGAGANVLTF. The CDR3 DNA follows: TGTGCCATCGGAGAGGGGTCGGGGGCTGGGGCCAACGTCCTGACTTTC.

The chain recombines TRBV7-9 with TRBJ1-4, with 7 bases lining up with TRBD1. V lost 4 bases to trimming and J lost 6 bases; unmatched junction nucleotides: 14. CDR1 is SEHNR and CDR2 is FQNEAQ in the germline V gene (reference sequence). The CDR3 sequence is 17 residues long. The CDR3: CASSSDRFLTGDEKLFF. CDR3 in DNA: TGTGCCAGCAGCTCGGACAGGTTTTTAACTGGGGATGAAAAACTGTTTTTT.

This clone turned up a few times. The chain carries TRBV5-1 and TRBJ1-1, with TRBD1 identical over 7 bases. The CDR3 length is 15 residues. Germline CDR1 and CDR2: SGHRS and YFSETQ. Losses at the gene ends were 3 bases for V and 0 bases for J; bases not matched to a gene: 5. CDR3 region: CASSSQTGMNTEAFF. In DNA form, the CDR3 reads TGCGCCAGCAGCTCTCAGACAGGGATGAACACTGAAGCTTTCTTT.

The chain has TRBV7-9 and TRBJ1-4; D unresolved. CDR3 length: 17 residues. Germline V lookup: CDR1 SEHNR, CDR2 FQNEAQ (reference sequence). Trimming took off 2 bases at V and 5 bases at J, with 18 bases between the two ends. CDR3: CASSLRFSGGQNEKLFF. The CDR3 bases are TGTGCCAGCAGCTTACGTTTTTCGGGAGGGCAAAATGAAAAACTGTTTTTT.

The chain uses TRBV7-2 and TRBJ2-7; D perhaps matches TRBD1 (5 bases). CDR3 length: 13 residues. V lost 1 base, J lost 7 bases, and 11 bases lay in between. Germline CDR1 SGHTA, CDR2 FQGNSA. The CDR3: CASSLVFREEQYF. The CDR3 coding sequence is TGTGCCAGCAGCTTAGTCTTCAGGGAAGAGCAGTACTTC.

This sequence joins TRBV5-4 and TRBJ2-7; 7 nucleotides match TRBD1. Germline CDR1 is SGHNT and CDR2 is YYREEE (reference sequence). The CDR3 contains 15 residues. With 0 bases clipped from V and 2 bases from J, the junction kept 5 bases outside the gene matches. DNA of the CDR3: TGTGCCAGCAGCTTGGGATCCGGGACAGCCTACGAGCAGTACTTC. As protein: CASSLGSGTAYEQYF.

The J gene is TRBJ2-3, the V gene TRBV7-3; 10 bases are shared with TRBD2. Unmatched junction bases numbered 8, after V lost 5 bases and J lost 6 bases. The CDR3 has 15 amino acids. Germline CDR1 is SGHTA and CDR2 is FQGTGA. The CDR3 loop reads CASSATSGEWDTQYF. The CDR3 DNA is TGTGCCAGCAGCGCCACTAGCGGGGAGTGGGATACGCAGTATTTT.